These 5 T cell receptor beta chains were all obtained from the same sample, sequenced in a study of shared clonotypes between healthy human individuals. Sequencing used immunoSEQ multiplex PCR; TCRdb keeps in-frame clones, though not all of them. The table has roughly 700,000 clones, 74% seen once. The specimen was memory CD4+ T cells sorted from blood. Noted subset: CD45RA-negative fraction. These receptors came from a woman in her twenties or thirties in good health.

DNA of the CDR3: TGTGCCAGCAGCTTGTGGGAGAGACTTTACAATGAGCAGTTCTTC. This codes for CASSLWERLYNEQFF. The chain employs TRBV5-6 and TRBJ2-1; D may be TRBD2 (5 bases). Germline CDR1 SGHDT, CDR2 YYEEEE. The ends were cut back, 1 base at V and 4 bases at J, with 12 bases in the middle. This CDR3 is built from 15 residues.

Here the CDR3 reads CASRTSGTSGNKQFF. The CDR3 region has the DNA TGTGCCAGCAGGACCTCCGGGACTAGCGGGAATAAGCAGTTCTTC. The chain combines TRBV6-5 with TRBJ2-1; TRBD2 agrees at 13 bases. Germline V gene sequence: CDR1 MNHEY, CDR2 SVGAGI. The CDR3 is made up of 15 amino acids. Trimming cost V 6 bases and J 11 bases; bases outside gene matches: 10.

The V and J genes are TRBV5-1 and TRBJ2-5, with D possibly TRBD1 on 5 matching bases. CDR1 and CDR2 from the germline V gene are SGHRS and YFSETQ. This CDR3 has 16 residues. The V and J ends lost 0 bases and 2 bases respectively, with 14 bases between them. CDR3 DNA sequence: TGCGCCAGCAGCTTGGGGGGCGGCTCAACACAAGAGACCCAGTACTTC. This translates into CASSLGGGSTQETQYF.

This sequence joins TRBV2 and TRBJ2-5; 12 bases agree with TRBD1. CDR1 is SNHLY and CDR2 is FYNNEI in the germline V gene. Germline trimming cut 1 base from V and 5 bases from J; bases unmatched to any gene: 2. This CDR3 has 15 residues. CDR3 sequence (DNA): TGTGCCAGCAGTGAAGAGGGACAGGGGGCTGAGACCCAGTACTTC. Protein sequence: CASSEEGQGAETQYF.

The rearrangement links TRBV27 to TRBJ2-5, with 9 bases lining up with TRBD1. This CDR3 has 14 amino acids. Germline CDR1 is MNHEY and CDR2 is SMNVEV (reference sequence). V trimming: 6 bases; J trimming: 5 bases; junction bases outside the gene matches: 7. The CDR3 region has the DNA TGTGCCAGCAGGTACAGGGGGCGCGTGGAGACCCAGTACTTC. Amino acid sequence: CASRYRGRVETQYF.